Listed below are T cell receptor beta chains from one sample, sequenced in a study of shared T cell receptors in the human thymus. Assay used: immunoSEQ multiplex PCR; TCRdb lists only in-frame clones, some missing. The table has approximately 580,000 clones, more than 75% seen once. These data were likewise used in another study, on human thymus T cells.

Sequencing was carried out using thymocytes. Receptors were obtained from a boy younger than two with a congenital heart defect. Both conserved end residues are part of each CDR3. The D gene is left open where the match is weak. Clone size is given for some rows only: seen once, a few or many times, or a class if the clone is expanded.

>-|TRBV12-5|TRBJ2-4|TRBD2
TGTGCTAGTGGTTTGGTTGTTCCGGGACTAGCGGGAGGCGGCAAAAACATTCAGTACTTC
CASGLVVPGLAGGGKNIQYF
>-|TRBV9|TRBJ1-3|TRBD1
TGTGCCAGCAGCGTAGGGACAGGGAAAGGTAACACCATATATTTT
CASSVGTGKGNTIYF
>-|TRBV10-1|TRBJ1-1|-
TGCGCCAGCAGTGAAGGAGGGAACACTGAAGCTTTCTTT
CASSEGGNTEAFF
>few|TRBV4-3|TRBJ2-3|TRBD2
TGCGCCAGCAGCCAAGACTGGAGCGAGCTAGCGGGAGGGCATACGCAGTATTTT
CASSQDWSELAGGHTQYF
>-|TRBV7-2|TRBJ1-3|-
TGTGCCAGCAGCTTATACACAAACACCATATATTTT
CASSLYTNTIYF
>-|TRBV4-3|TRBJ2-3|TRBD2
TGCGCCAGCAGCCGGTATGGGACTAGCGGGAGGGCCAGGTATTTT
CASSRYGTSGRARYF
>-|TRBV7-8|TRBJ2-7|-
TGTGCCAGCAGCCTACCGGGACTCCGCTACGAGCAGTACTTC
CASSLPGLRYEQYF
>-|TRBV7-9|TRBJ2-1|TRBD2
TGTGCCAGCAGCTTAGTGCGACTAGCTGACTACAATGAGCAGTTCTTC
CASSLVRLADYNEQFF
>-|TRBV5-4|TRBJ2-1|TRBD2
TGTGCCAGCAGCTTGGTAGCGGGAGGGCATGACAATGAGCAGTTCTTC
CASSLVAGGHDNEQFF
>-|TRBV4-1|TRBJ2-7|TRBD1
TGCGCCAGCAGCCAAGCTACAACGGACAGGGGCAAAAGCTCCTACGAGCAGTACTTC
CASSQATTDRGKSSYEQYF
>few|TRBV10-3|TRBJ1-2|-
TGTGCCATCAGCCGGGGGGGTCAGCGTCGCTACACCTTC
CAISRGGQRRYTF
>-|TRBV4-3|TRBJ2-7|-
TGCGCCAGCAGCCCAGTAGGGAGAGGTCACCCCCCATCGGACTCCTACGAGCAGTACTTC
CASSPVGRGHPPSDSYEQYF
>-|TRBV19|TRBJ2-7|-
TGTGCCAGTAGTATGAGGGCCGGCTCCTACGAGCAGTACTTC
CASSMRAGSYEQYF
>once|TRBV5-1|TRBJ1-3|-
TGCGCCAGCAGCTTAACACAGGGCTCTGGAAACACCATATATTTT
CASSLTQGSGNTIYF
>-|TRBV27|TRBJ2-3|TRBD1
TGTGCCAGCAGTCGCCTGGGACAGGGGACAGATACGCAGTATTTT
CASSRLGQGTDTQYF
>-|TRBV2|TRBJ2-3|TRBD2
TGTGCCAGCAGGCCTGATAGCGGGAGGGCCCTCGGTACAGATACGCAGTATTTT
CASRPDSGRALGTDTQYF
>-|TRBV28|TRBJ1-4|-
TGTGCCAGCAGTTTTAATAGAGCAACTAATGAAAAACTGTTTTTT
CASSFNRATNEKLFF
>-|TRBV15|TRBJ2-3|TRBD2
TGTGCCACCAGCAGAGATGGAACTAGCGGGAGGGTCGGGAGAGCGGATACGCAGTATTTT
CATSRDGTSGRVGRADTQYF
>-|TRBV27|TRBJ2-4|-
TGTGCCAGCAGCCCCCGGGTGAGGGGGTACGGCAAAAACATTCAGTACTTC
CASSPRVRGYGKNIQYF
>once|TRBV5-6|TRBJ2-7|-
TGTGCCAGCAGCTCGGGGAGCTCCTACGAGCAGTACTTC
CASSSGSSYEQYF
>-|TRBV10-3|TRBJ2-3|-
TGTGCCGCCGGGTTGGATGGCACAGATACGCAGTATTTT
CAAGLDGTDTQYF
>once|TRBV7-2|TRBJ2-7|-
TGTGCCAGCAGCTTAACCGGGGCCTACGAGCAGTACTTC
CASSLTGAYEQYF
>-|TRBV10-3|TRBJ1-1|-
TGTGCCATCAGTGGGGAAGTAGGCAGGGTGAACACTGAAGCTTTCTTT
CAISGEVGRVNTEAFF
>-|TRBV27|TRBJ1-2|TRBD1
TGTGCCAGCAGTCCCTCTGGACAGGGCGGGTATGGCTACACCTTC
CASSPSGQGGYGYTF
>-|TRBV30|TRBJ2-3|-
TGTGCCTGGAGTCAAGGCAGGGGTACAGATACGCAGTATTTT
CAWSQGRGTDTQYF
>-|TRBV30|TRBJ2-5|TRBD1
TGTGCCTTCTCCGGGACAGGGCCGGAGACCCAGTACTTC
CAFSGTGPETQYF
>-|TRBV6-5|TRBJ2-1|-
TGTGCCAGCAGTGCGCGGGACAATGAGCAGTTCTTC
CASSARDNEQFF